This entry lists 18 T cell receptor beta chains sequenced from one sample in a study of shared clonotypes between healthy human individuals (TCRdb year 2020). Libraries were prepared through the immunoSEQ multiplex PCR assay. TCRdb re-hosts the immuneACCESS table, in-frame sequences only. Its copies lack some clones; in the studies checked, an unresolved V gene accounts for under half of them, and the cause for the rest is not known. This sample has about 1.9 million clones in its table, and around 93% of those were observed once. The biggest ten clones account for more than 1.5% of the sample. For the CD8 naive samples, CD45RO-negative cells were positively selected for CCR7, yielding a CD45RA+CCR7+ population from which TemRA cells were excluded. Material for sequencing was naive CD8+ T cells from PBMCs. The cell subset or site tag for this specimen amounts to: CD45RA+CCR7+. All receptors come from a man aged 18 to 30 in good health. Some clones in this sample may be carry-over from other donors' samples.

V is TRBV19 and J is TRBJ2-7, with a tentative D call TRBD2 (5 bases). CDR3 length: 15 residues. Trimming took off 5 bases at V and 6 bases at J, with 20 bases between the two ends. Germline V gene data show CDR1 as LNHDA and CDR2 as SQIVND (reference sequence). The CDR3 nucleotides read TGTGCCAGTAGTCTCTTACCTACAATTGGAGGCGAGCAGTACTTC. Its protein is CASSLLPTIGGEQYF.

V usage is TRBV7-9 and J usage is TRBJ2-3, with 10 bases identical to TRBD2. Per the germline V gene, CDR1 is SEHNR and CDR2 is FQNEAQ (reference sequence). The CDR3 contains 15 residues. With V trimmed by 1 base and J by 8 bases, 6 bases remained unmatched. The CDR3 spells CASSLVASGSFTQYF. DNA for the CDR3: TGTGCCAGCAGCTTAGTAGCTAGCGGGAGCTTTACGCAGTATTTT.

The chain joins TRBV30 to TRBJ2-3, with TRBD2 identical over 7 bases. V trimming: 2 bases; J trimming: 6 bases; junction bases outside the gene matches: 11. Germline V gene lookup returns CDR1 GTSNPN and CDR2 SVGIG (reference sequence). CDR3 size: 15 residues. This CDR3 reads CAWSYTGGIADTQYF. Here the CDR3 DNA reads TGTGCCTGGAGTTACACGGGGGGAATAGCGGATACGCAGTATTTT.

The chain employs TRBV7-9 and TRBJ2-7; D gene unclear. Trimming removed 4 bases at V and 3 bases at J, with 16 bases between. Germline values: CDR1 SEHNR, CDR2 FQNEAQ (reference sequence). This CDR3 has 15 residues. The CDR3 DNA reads TGTGCCAGCAGCTCTAGAGGTTTAACCGACTACGAGCAGTACTTC. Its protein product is CASSSRGLTDYEQYF.

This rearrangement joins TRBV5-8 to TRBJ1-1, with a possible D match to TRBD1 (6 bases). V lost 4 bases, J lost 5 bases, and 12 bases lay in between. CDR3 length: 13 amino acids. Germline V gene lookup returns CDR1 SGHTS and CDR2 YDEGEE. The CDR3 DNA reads TGTGCCAGCAGCGTAGACAGGCGGACTGAAGCTTTCTTT. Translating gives CASSVDRRTEAFF.

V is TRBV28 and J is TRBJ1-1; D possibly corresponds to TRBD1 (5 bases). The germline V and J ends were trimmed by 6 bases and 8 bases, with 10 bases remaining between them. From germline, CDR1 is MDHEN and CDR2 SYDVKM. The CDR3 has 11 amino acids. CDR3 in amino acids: CASRDTREAFF. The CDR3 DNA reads TGTGCCAGCAGGGACACGAGAGAAGCTTTCTTT.

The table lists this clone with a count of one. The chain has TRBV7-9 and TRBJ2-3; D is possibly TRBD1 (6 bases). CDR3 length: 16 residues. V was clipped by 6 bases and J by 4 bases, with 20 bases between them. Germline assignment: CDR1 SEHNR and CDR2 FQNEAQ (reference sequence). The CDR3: CASRKSTGRTADTQYF. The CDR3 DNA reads TGTGCCAGCAGGAAATCTACAGGGCGGACCGCAGATACGCAGTATTTT.

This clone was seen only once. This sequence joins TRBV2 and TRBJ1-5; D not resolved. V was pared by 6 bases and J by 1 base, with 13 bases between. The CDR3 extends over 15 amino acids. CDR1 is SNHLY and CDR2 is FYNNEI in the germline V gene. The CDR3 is CASSGRSKSNQPQHF. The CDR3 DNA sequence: TGTGCCAGCAGCGGACGGAGTAAGAGCAATCAGCCCCAGCATTTT.

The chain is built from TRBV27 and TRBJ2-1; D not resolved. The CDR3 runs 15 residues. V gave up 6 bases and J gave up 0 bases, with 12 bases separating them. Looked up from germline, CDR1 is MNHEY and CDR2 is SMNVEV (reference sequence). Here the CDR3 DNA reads TGTGCCAGCAGAACGCAGAGGAGCTCCTACAATGAGCAGTTCTTC. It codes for CASRTQRSSYNEQFF.

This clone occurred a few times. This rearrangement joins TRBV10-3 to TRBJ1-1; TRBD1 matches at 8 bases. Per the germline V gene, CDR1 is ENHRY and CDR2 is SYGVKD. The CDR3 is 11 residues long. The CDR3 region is CPRDRRLEAFF. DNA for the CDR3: TGTCCGCGGGACAGGCGCCTTGAAGCTTTCTTT.

The CDR3 DNA is TGTGCCAGCAGCGAACAGGGTTTCGGTCAGCCCCAGCATTTT. Its protein product is CASSEQGFGQPQHF. V is TRBV9 and J is TRBJ1-5; D is perhaps TRBD1 (6 bases). V gave up 3 bases and J gave up 6 bases, with 13 bases separating them. This CDR3 is 14 amino acids long. Germline V gene sequence: CDR1 SGDLS, CDR2 YYNGEE.

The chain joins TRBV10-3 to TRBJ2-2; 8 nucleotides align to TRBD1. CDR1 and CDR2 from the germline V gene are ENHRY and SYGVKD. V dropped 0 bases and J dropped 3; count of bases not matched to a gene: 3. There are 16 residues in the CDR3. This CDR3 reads CAISESTGVDTGELFF. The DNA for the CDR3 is TGTGCCATCAGTGAGTCGACAGGGGTGGACACCGGGGAGCTGTTTTTT.

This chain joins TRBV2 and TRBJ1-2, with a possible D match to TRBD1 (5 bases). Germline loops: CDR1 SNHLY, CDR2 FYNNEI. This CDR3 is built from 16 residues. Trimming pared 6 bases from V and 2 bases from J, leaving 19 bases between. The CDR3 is CASRVIWQGPNYGYTF. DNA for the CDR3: TGTGCCAGCAGGGTTATCTGGCAGGGTCCCAACTATGGCTACACCTTC.

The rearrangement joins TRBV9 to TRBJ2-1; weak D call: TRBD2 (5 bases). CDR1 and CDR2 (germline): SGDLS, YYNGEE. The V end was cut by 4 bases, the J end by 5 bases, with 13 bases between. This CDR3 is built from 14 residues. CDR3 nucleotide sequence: TGTGCCAGCAGCAGCTCGGACTGGCACAATGAGCAGTTCTTC. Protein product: CASSSSDWHNEQFF.

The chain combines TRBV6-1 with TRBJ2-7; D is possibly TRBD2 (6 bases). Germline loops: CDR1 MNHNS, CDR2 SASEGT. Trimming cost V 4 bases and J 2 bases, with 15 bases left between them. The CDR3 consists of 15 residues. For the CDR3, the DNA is TGTGCCAGCAGTGCTCTCCGGGGGATTCCCTACGAGCAGTACTTC. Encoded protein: CASSALRGIPYEQYF.

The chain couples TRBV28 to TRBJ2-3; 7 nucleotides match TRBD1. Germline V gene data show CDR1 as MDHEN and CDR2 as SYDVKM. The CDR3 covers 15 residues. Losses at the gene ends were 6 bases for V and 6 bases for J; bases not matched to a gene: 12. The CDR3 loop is CASRSDATGEDTQYF. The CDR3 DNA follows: TGTGCCAGCAGATCCGACGCCACAGGGGAGGATACGCAGTATTTT.

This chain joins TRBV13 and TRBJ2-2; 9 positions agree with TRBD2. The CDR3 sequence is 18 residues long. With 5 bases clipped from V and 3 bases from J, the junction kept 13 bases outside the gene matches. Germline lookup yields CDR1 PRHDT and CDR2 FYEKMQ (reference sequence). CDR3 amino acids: CASSPRSFSGSDTGELFF. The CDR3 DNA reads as TGTGCCAGCAGCCCTAGATCTTTTAGCGGGAGCGACACCGGGGAGCTGTTTTTT. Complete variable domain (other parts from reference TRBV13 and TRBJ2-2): AAGVIQSPRHLIKEKRETATLKCYPIPRHDTVYWYQQGPGQDPQFLISFYEKMQSDKGSIPDRFSAQQFSDYHSELNMSSLELGDSALYFCASSPRSFSGSDTGELFFGEGSRLTVL.

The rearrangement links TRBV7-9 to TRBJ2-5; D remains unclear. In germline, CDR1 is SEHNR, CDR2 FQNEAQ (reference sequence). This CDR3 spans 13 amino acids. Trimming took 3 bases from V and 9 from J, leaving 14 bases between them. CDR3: CASSFDSLEAQYF. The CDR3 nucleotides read TGTGCCAGCAGCTTTGACTCCCTCGAGGCCCAGTACTTC.